The following is a T cell receptor beta chain sequence with its context. The antigen remains undetermined. These data come from a study of tumor and adjacent non-tumor tissue in lung cancer. The wider study: Aged about 30 to 76 years, patients included roughly ten men and a few women with stage I to III disease.

Study conclusions and caveats: Significantly higher TCR diversity was found in tumor than normal lung.

Germline CDR1 SGHAT, CDR2 FQDESV (reference sequence). The V end was cut by 2 bases, the J end by 16 bases, with 24 bases between. The length of the CDR3 is 15 residues. Three rounds of nested PCR, following a modified ARM-PCR protocol, produced the TCRbeta library. TCRdb independently ran MiXCR on the multiplex PCR reads; one entry per CDR3 protein. The sample records approximately 76,000 distinct CDR3 sequences, about two thirds being singletons. The template was RNA from unsorted bulk tissue. The receptor's source is a woman in her 70s with non-small cell lung cancer. Sequencing was done on a sample of lung tumor tissue. This chain connects TRBV11-1 to TRBJ2-1; D not resolved. The CDR3 DNA follows: TGTGCCAGCAGCTTAATACTCATTTCCTACAATGAGTACTTCTTC. The encoded protein is CASSLILISYNEYFF.